The 2 T cell receptor beta chains presented below share a single source sample, sequenced in a study of cytomegalovirus exposure and HLA in healthy donors. With 60 Vbeta and 13 Jbeta primers, the PCR was carried out. TCRdb keeps only in-frame clones here, not all; method: immunoSEQ multiplex PCR. The sample lists approximately 150,000 clones, around 72% occurring once. The sample was PBMCs. These receptors were obtained from a man aged 50 to 60 in good health and CMV-seronegative.

The chain couples TRBV5-4 to TRBJ1-2; 7 bases are a match to TRBD1. Per the germline V gene, CDR1 is SGHNT and CDR2 is YYREEE (reference sequence). V lost 4 bases to trimming and J lost 5 bases; unmatched junction nucleotides: 11. The CDR3 sequence is 15 residues long. As DNA, the CDR3 is TGTGCCAGCAGCGAACCCGACAGGGTCGGGTATGGCTACACCTTC. Amino acid sequence: CASSEPDRVGYGYTF.

The V gene is TRBV27, the J gene TRBJ1-6; D not certain. V lost 4 bases and J 8 bases, leaving 9 bases between the germline ends. The CDR3 totals 13 residues. Germline V gives CDR1 MNHEY, CDR2 SMNVEV (reference sequence). This CDR3 reads CASSSRFDSPLHF. In DNA form, the CDR3 reads TGTGCCAGCAGTTCCCGTTTTGATTCACCCCTCCACTTT.